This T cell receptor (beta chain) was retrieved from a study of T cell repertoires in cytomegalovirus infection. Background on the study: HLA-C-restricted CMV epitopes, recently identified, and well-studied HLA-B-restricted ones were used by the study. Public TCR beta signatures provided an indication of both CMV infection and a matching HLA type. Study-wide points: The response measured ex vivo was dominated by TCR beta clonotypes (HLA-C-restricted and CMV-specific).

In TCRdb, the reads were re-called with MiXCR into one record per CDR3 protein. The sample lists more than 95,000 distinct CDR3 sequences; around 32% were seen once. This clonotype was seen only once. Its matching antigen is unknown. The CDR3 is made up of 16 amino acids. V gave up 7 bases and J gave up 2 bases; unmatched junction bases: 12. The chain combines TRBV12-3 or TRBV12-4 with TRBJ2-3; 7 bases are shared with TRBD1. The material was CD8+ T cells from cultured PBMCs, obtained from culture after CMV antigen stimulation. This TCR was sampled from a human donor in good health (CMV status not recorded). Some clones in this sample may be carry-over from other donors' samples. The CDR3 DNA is TGTGCCAGCACTCTGGGACAGTCTGCAATCACAGATACGCAGTATTTT. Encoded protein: CASTLGQSAITDTQYF.